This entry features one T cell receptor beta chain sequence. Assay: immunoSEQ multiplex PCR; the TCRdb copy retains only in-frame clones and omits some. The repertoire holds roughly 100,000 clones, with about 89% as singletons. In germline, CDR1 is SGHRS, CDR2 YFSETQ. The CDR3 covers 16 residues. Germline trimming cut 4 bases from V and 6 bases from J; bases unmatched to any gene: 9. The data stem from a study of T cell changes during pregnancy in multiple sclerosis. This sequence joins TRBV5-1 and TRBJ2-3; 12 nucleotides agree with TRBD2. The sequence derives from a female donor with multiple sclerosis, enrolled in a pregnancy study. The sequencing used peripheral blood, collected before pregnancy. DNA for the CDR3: TGCGCCAGCAGCGGGGGACTAGCGGGCATGGGGGATACGCAGTATTTT. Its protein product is CASSGGLAGMGDTQYF.